Below are 23 T cell receptor beta chains sequenced from a single sample in a study of tumor-infiltrating lymphocytes in localized non-small cell lung cancer. Some clones are missing from TCRdb's copy, which holds only in-frame ones; the method was immunoSEQ multiplex PCR. The sample holds about 9,700 clones, around 73% seen once. The sample was lung tumor tissue. These receptors all come from a human donor with non-small cell lung cancer.

This chain connects TRBV7-9 to TRBJ1-6; 8 bases align to TRBD1. Unmatched junction bases numbered 8, after V lost 5 bases and J lost 5 bases. The CDR3 has 16 residues. The germline V gene encodes CDR1 SEHNR and CDR2 FQNEAQ (reference sequence). CDR3 sequence (DNA): TGTGCCAGCAGCACACAACAGGGGGTAGATAATTCACCCCTCCACTTT. Translating gives CASSTQQGVDNSPLHF.

The table lists this clone with a few counts. The chain combines TRBV7-9 with TRBJ1-2, with TRBD1 identical over 8 bases. The junction had 7 bases not matched to a gene; V was cut back by 2 bases and J by 5 bases. The CDR3 totals 15 residues. Germline V CDR1 and CDR2: SEHNR, FQNEAQ (reference sequence). In DNA form, the CDR3 reads TGTGCCAGCAGCTTACCGGGACAGGTCGATTATGGCTACACCTTC. Protein sequence: CASSLPGQVDYGYTF.

There are a few counts of this clone. The V call is TRBV19, the J call TRBJ2-3; D perhaps matches TRBD2 (6 bases). Germline CDR1 is LNHDA and CDR2 is SQIVND (reference sequence). The CDR3 is 12 amino acids. Trimming stripped 11 bases from V and 3 bases from J, with 12 bases between. This chain's CDR3 is CALGSQTDTQYF. CDR3 coding DNA: TGTGCCCTCGGGAGCCAAACAGATACGCAGTATTTT.

V usage is TRBV4-2 and J usage is TRBJ1-6, with a weak D call TRBD1 (6 bases). Trimming stripped 5 bases from V and 8 bases from J, with 22 bases between. The germline gives CDR1 LGHNA, CDR2 YNFKEQ. This CDR3 spans 17 amino acids. The CDR3 DNA sequence: TGTGCCAGCAGCGGTGGGGTCGACCGGGGGCGGGATTCACCCCTCCACTTT. This codes for CASSGGVDRGRDSPLHF.

V gene TRBV5-1 combines with J gene TRBJ2-3; D gene ambiguous. Germline loops: CDR1 SGHRS, CDR2 YFSETQ. V lost 0 bases and J lost 0, with 8 bases in between. This CDR3 has 15 residues. The CDR3 loop is CASSLEGRSTDTQYF. CDR3 nucleotide sequence: TGCGCCAGCAGCTTGGAGGGCCGTAGCACAGATACGCAGTATTTT.

DNA for the CDR3: TGTGCCAGCAGCTTGGGACAGACCCAGAACACTGAAGCTTTCTTT. This translates into CASSLGQTQNTEAFF. The chain carries TRBV11-2 and TRBJ1-1, with 7 positions matching TRBD1. The CDR3 contains 15 residues. V lost 3 bases, J lost 1 base, and 5 bases stayed unmatched. Per the germline V gene, CDR1 is SGHAT and CDR2 is FQNNGV.

V is TRBV7-9 and J is TRBJ2-5; D may be TRBD1 (5 bases). The V and J ends lost 2 bases and 1 base respectively, with 11 bases between them. Germline V CDR1 and CDR2: SEHNR, FQNEAQ (reference sequence). The CDR3 is 15 residues long. CDR3 protein: CASSLRGSTQETQYF. CDR3 bases: TGTGCCAGCAGCTTAAGGGGCTCGACCCAAGAGACCCAGTACTTC.

This clone was seen a few times. V and J are TRBV4-2 and TRBJ2-3; TRBD1 might be the D (6 bases). Germline V gene lookup returns CDR1 LGHNA and CDR2 YNFKEQ. CDR3 length: 16 residues. Trimming left V 0 bases short and J 2 bases short, with 12 bases between. CDR3 coding DNA: TGTGCCAGCAGCCAAGAGGATAGGGGGATCACAGATACGCAGTATTTT. Its protein product is CASSQEDRGITDTQYF.

The chain uses TRBV11-2 and TRBJ2-7, with D maybe TRBD2 (6 bases). V lost 8 bases and J 0 bases, leaving 14 bases between the germline ends. Per germline, CDR1 SGHAT and CDR2 FQNNGV. The CDR3 contains 14 residues. The CDR3 coding sequence is TGTGCCAGCGGAGGGACCATTAGCTCCTACGAGCAGTACTTC. Its protein product is CASGGTISSYEQYF.

The J gene is TRBJ2-5, the V gene TRBV10-3; D uncertain. Germline loops: CDR1 ENHRY, CDR2 SYGVKD. The CDR3 totals 14 residues. The ends were cut back, 10 bases at V and 3 bases at J, with 18 bases in the middle. CDR3 in DNA: TGTGCCACTACTCCCGACGGGCGAAAAGAGACCCAGTACTTC. Its protein is CATTPDGRKETQYF.

The chain uses TRBV30 and TRBJ2-7; 8 nucleotides line up with TRBD1. The CDR3 runs 16 residues. Germline assignment: CDR1 GTSNPN and CDR2 SVGIG (reference sequence). J gave up 3 bases and V 1 base, and 11 bases lay outside the gene matches. The CDR3 is CAWSAPGTGSYYEQYF. The DNA of the CDR3 is TGTGCCTGGAGTGCCCCCGGGACAGGCTCTTACTACGAGCAGTACTTC.

V and J are TRBV7-6 and TRBJ1-1; TRBD1 agrees at 8 bases. The CDR3 sequence is 16 residues long. Germline assignment: CDR1 SGHVS and CDR2 FNYEAQ. The trim removed 2 bases at V and 2 bases at J, leaving 7 bases unmatched. The CDR3 loop reads CASSLTIDRGNTEAFF. CDR3 in DNA: TGTGCCAGCAGCTTAACAATTGACAGGGGAAACACTGAAGCTTTCTTT.

This chain connects TRBV18 to TRBJ2-5; D possibly uses TRBD1 or TRBD2 (5 bases each). V was trimmed by 3 bases and J by 7 bases, leaving 12 bases between them. The CDR3 is 13 amino acids. The V gene's germline CDR1 is KGHSH and CDR2 LQKENI. The CDR3 bases are TGTGCCAGCTCACCCGGACGGGACGGGACCCAGTACTTC. It is translated as CASSPGRDGTQYF.

V usage is TRBV6-4 and J usage is TRBJ2-3; 8 bases fit TRBD2. This CDR3 is built from 15 residues. The junction had 7 bases not matched to a gene; V was cut back by 4 bases and J by 4 bases. The germline CDR1 and CDR2 sequences are MRHNA and SNTAGT. This CDR3 reads CASSGGAGASDTQYF. CDR3 nucleotide sequence: TGTGCCAGCAGTGGGGGAGCGGGAGCTTCAGATACGCAGTATTTT.

The CDR3 DNA follows: TGTGCCAGTAGTAAACAGACAGTGAACACTGAAGCTTTCTTT. Translation gives CASSKQTVNTEAFF. This sequence joins TRBV19 and TRBJ1-1, with a weak D call TRBD1 (5 bases). The CDR3 is 14 amino acids. Germline V gene sequence: CDR1 LNHDA, CDR2 SQIVND (reference sequence). V lost 4 bases and J lost 0, with 9 bases in between.

This clone came up a few times. The chain employs TRBV7-2 and TRBJ1-1; D gene ambiguous. The CDR3 runs 13 residues. Trimming took 8 bases from V and 6 from J, leaving 16 bases between them. In germline, CDR1 is SGHTA, CDR2 FQGNSA. CDR3: CASPRPWESEAFF. For the CDR3, the DNA is TGTGCCAGCCCTCGACCATGGGAGTCTGAAGCTTTCTTT.

The chain carries TRBV7-2 and TRBJ2-5, with a possible D match to TRBD2 (5 bases). Germline lookup yields CDR1 SGHTA and CDR2 FQGNSA. Trimming took off 7 bases at V and 1 base at J, with 10 bases between the two ends. This CDR3 has 13 amino acids. CDR3 nucleotide sequence: TGTGCCAGCAATACCCTAGCCCAAGAGACCCAGTACTTC. It specifies CASNTLAQETQYF.

The V call is TRBV10-3, the J call TRBJ2-1, with D possibly being TRBD1 (5 bases). CDR3 length: 15 residues. Germline lookup yields CDR1 ENHRY and CDR2 SYGVKD. V lost 2 bases and J lost 5, with 13 bases in between. CDR3 in amino acids: CAISEQGDPDNEQFF. In nucleotides, the CDR3 is TGTGCCATCAGTGAGCAAGGGGATCCGGACAATGAGCAGTTCTTC.

V usage is TRBV11-3 and J usage is TRBJ2-5; D is undetermined. The V and J ends lost 0 bases and 4 bases respectively, with 12 bases between them. The CDR3 consists of 15 residues. Germline CDR1 SGHNT, CDR2 YENEEA. The CDR3 spells CASSLDGSLRETQYF. The CDR3, as DNA: TGTGCCAGCAGCTTAGACGGCTCGCTTAGAGAGACCCAGTACTTC. The full variable domain, in which reference TRBV11-3 and TRBJ2-5 provide the parts outside the CDR3, is EAGVVQSPRYKIIEKKQPVAFWCNPISGHNTLYWYLQNLGQGPELLIRYENEEAVDDSQLPKDRFSAERLKGVDSTLKIQPAELGDSAVYLCASSLDGSLRETQYFGPGTRLLVL.

V gene TRBV11-2 combines with J gene TRBJ2-7, with D hard to call. CDR1 is SGHAT, CDR2 FQNNGV, per germline. The CDR3 covers 12 residues. Trimming left V 5 bases short and J 3 bases short, with 8 bases between. This CDR3 is CASSPSYYEQYF. The CDR3 DNA follows: TGTGCCAGCAGCCCCTCGTACTACGAGCAGTACTTC.

The chain joins TRBV19 to TRBJ1-3; D remains ambiguous. Trimming pared 6 bases from V and 0 bases from J, leaving 12 bases between. Germline values: CDR1 LNHDA, CDR2 SQIVND (reference sequence). There are 15 residues in the CDR3. CDR3: CASSREASSGNTIYF. CDR3 coding DNA: TGTGCCAGTAGCCGCGAAGCGAGCTCTGGAAACACCATATATTTT.

The J gene is TRBJ1-2, the V gene TRBV29-1; D might be TRBD1 (5 bases). The CDR3 has 14 amino acids. V was trimmed by 1 base and J by 5 bases, leaving 14 bases between them. Germline V CDR1 and CDR2: SQVTM, ANQGSEA. The CDR3: CSVEVAGKGYGYTF. The CDR3 nucleotides are TGCAGCGTTGAAGTAGCGGGGAAGGGGTATGGCTACACCTTC.

The V gene is TRBV14, the J gene TRBJ1-2; D gene ambiguous. This CDR3 has 13 amino acids. Per germline, CDR1 SGHDN and CDR2 FVKESK. V was pared by 2 bases and J by 4 bases, with 8 bases between. The CDR3: CASSQQRFYGYTF. DNA for the CDR3: TGTGCCAGCAGCCAACAGAGGTTCTATGGCTACACCTTC.